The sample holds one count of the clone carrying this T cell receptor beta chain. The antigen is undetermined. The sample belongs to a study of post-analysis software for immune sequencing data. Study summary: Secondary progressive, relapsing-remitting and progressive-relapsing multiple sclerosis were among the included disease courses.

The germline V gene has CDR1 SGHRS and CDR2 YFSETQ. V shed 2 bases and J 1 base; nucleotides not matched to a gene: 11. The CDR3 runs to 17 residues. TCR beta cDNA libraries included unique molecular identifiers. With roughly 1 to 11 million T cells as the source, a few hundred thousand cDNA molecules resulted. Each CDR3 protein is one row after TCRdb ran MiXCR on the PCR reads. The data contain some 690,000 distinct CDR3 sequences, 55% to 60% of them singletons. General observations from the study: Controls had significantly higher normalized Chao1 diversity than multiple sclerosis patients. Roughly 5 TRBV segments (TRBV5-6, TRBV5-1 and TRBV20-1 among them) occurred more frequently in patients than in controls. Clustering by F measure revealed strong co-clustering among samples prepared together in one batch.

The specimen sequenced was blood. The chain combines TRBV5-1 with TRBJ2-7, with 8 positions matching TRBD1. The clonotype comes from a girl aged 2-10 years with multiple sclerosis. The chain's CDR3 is CASSFDRGPVRSYEQYF. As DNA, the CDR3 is TGCGCCAGCAGCTTCGACAGGGGTCCGGTTAGATCCTACGAGCAGTACTTC.